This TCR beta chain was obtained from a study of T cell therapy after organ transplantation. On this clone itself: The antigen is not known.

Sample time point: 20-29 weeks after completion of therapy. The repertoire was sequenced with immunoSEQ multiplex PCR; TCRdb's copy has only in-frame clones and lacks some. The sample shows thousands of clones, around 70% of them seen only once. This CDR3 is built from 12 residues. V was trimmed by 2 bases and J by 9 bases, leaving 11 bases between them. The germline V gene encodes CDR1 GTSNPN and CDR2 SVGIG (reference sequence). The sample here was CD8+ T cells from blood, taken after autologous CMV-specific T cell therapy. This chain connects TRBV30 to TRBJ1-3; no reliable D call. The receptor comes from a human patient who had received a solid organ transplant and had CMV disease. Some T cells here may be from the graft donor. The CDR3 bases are TGTGCCTGGAGTTCCGCGTGGAGCACCATATATTTT. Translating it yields CAWSSAWSTIYF.